Each of the 13 T cell receptor beta chains below was sequenced from the same sample in a study of T-cell reconstitution after alpha-beta-depleted transplantation in children. Preparation of the TCRbeta library used unique molecular identifiers. TCRdb re-called the PCR reads through MiXCR, storing one row per CDR3 protein. The sample has about 870,000 distinct CDR3 sequences; 15% to 20% are singletons. The sequencing here drew on PBMCs, mostly from graft donor cells, taken 360 days after TCRalphabeta/CD19-depleted stem cell transplant. These receptor sequences come from a male patient under 18 who had a stem cell transplant for acute lymphoblastic leukemia, so the T cells may come from the graft donor.

The J gene is TRBJ2-6, the V gene TRBV2; no clear D gene. CDR3 length: 18 residues. Trimming removed 3 bases at V and 2 bases at J, with 17 bases between. Germline V lookup: CDR1 SNHLY, CDR2 FYNNEI. The chain's CDR3 is CASSDSSPRVTGANVLTF. DNA for the CDR3: TGTGCCAGCAGTGATTCCTCTCCTAGGGTCACTGGGGCCAACGTCCTGACTTTC.

The chain carries TRBV4-1 and TRBJ2-3; perhaps D is TRBD1 or TRBD2 (5 bases each). The germline gives CDR1 MGHRA, CDR2 YSYEKL. V was shortened by 1 base and J by 0 bases, with 14 bases between the two germline ends. This CDR3 is 17 amino acids long. The CDR3 loop reads CASSQVRLGVSTDTQYF. For the CDR3, the DNA is TGCGCCAGCAGCCAAGTTAGGCTGGGGGTTAGCACAGATACGCAGTATTTT.

This clonotype was seen a few times. The genes are TRBV28 and TRBJ2-7; 9 bases match TRBD1. V dropped 6 bases and J dropped 3; count of bases not matched to a gene: 9. CDR3 length: 15 residues. Looked up from germline, CDR1 is MDHEN and CDR2 is SYDVKM. The CDR3 region has the DNA TGTGCCAGCAGCGAACAGGACAGGGGCAACTACGAGCAGTACTTC. This translates into CASSEQDRGNYEQYF.

The rearrangement links TRBV5-1 to TRBJ2-4; 8 bases fit TRBD1. CDR3 size: 14 residues. The V segment lost 0 bases and the J segment 7 bases; nucleotides outside the gene matches: 3. CDR1 is SGHRS and CDR2 is YFSETQ in the germline V gene. The CDR3 nucleotides read TGCGCCAGCAGCTTGGAGACAGGGGTGAACATTCAGTACTTC. Translated, it gives CASSLETGVNIQYF.

This clonotype was seen more than once but under ten times. CDR3 residues: CASSPNHREQQYF. DNA of the CDR3: TGTGCCAGCAGCCCAAACCACAGGGAGCAGCAGTACTTC. The chain links TRBV7-9 to TRBJ2-7; D may be TRBD1 (6 bases). The length of the CDR3 is 13 residues. V lost 5 bases to trimming and J lost 8 bases, with 16 bases between them. The germline V gene encodes CDR1 SEHNR and CDR2 FQNEAQ (reference sequence). Full variable domain (remainder filled in from reference TRBV7-9 and TRBJ2-7): DTGVSQNPRHKITKRGQNVTFRCDPISEHNRLYWYRQTLGQGPEFLTYFQNEAQLEKSRLLSDRFSAERPKGSFSTLEIQRTEQGDSAMYLCASSPNHREQQYFGPGTRLTVT.

This clonotype was seen a handful of times. V usage is TRBV7-2 and J usage is TRBJ2-3, with D unclear. CDR3 size: 8 residues. In germline, CDR1 is SGHTA, CDR2 FQGNSA. Trimming shortened V by 4 bases and J by 12 bases, and 2 bases separated the two germline ends. The CDR3 sequence: CASSSQYF. The CDR3 nucleotides read TGTGCCAGCAGCTCCCAGTATTTT. The complete variable domain, with remaining parts taken from reference TRBV7-2 and TRBJ2-3, reads GAGVSQSPSNKVTEKGKDVELRCDPISGHTALYWYRQSLGQGLEFLIYFQGNSAPDKSGLPSDRFSAERTGGSVSTLTIQRTQQEDSAVYLCASSSQYFGPGTRLTVL.

At least ten counts were recorded for this clonotype. The J gene is TRBJ2-5, the V gene TRBV20-1; maybe TRBD2 (5 bases). Looked up from germline, CDR1 is DFQATT and CDR2 is SNEGSKA (reference sequence). The CDR3 is made up of 14 amino acids. V lost 5 bases to trimming and J lost 2 bases, with 15 bases between them. This CDR3 reads CSAAPSAVQETQYF. CDR3 in DNA: TGCAGTGCTGCCCCTTCAGCGGTACAAGAGACCCAGTACTTC.

The sample holds many counts of this clonotype. V and J are TRBV5-1 and TRBJ2-1; 8 bases agree with TRBD1. This CDR3 contains 18 residues. Per the germline V gene, CDR1 is SGHRS and CDR2 is YFSETQ. V was clipped by 4 bases and J by 2 bases; unmatched bases: 14. CDR3 residues: CASSPFGQGGWTYNEQFF. The CDR3 DNA reads TGCGCCAGCAGCCCATTCGGACAGGGAGGATGGACCTACAATGAGCAGTTCTTC.

The rearrangement joins TRBV5-1 to TRBJ2-7; no reliable D call. The V end lost 3 bases, the J end lost 7 bases, and 11 bases lay between the germline ends. Germline CDR1 is SGHRS and CDR2 is YFSETQ. The CDR3 covers 12 residues. CDR3 coding DNA: TGCGCCAGCAGCTCTTCCCCCGGGGAGCAGTACTTC. It codes for CASSSSPGEQYF.

The chain uses TRBV27 and TRBJ2-1, with 9 bases aligning to TRBD2. The CDR3 has 16 residues. The trim removed 4 bases at V and 1 base at J, leaving 5 bases unmatched. Germline V gene sequence: CDR1 MNHEY, CDR2 SMNVEV (reference sequence). The CDR3 loop reads CASSSSSGASYNEQFF. The DNA for the CDR3 is TGTGCCAGCAGTTCTTCTAGCGGGGCTTCCTACAATGAGCAGTTCTTC.

The rearrangement joins TRBV12-3 or TRBV12-4 to TRBJ1-2; D gene unclear. Trimming pared 5 bases from V and 7 bases from J, leaving 11 bases between. This CDR3 contains 12 residues. The CDR3 DNA reads as TGTGCCAGCAGTCCCGGGCGCTCTGGCTACACCTTC. Amino acids: CASSPGRSGYTF.

The genes are TRBV2 and TRBJ1-4, with 8 bases identical to TRBD1. The V and J ends lost 6 bases and 6 bases, in that order; junction bases with no gene match: 6. Germline V lookup: CDR1 SNHLY, CDR2 FYNNEI. This CDR3 has 14 residues. CDR3 DNA: TGTGCCAGCAGGGGTGGACAGGGTGATGAAAAACTGTTTTTT. It encodes CASRGGQGDEKLFF.

This clonotype was seen more than once but under ten times. The chain has TRBV10-3 and TRBJ1-4; unclear D gene. Germline values: CDR1 ENHRY, CDR2 SYGVKD. V lost 3 bases and J 1 base, leaving 12 bases between the germline ends. The length of the CDR3 is 16 residues. As DNA, the CDR3 is TGTGCCATCAGTGATGAGGGTCGAGTAACTAATGAAAAACTGTTTTTT. Its translation: CAISDEGRVTNEKLFF.